Below, 3 T cell receptor beta chains from the same sample are listed, as sequenced in a study of T cell responses to AZD1222 COVID-19 vaccine. TCRdb keeps only in-frame clones here, not all; method: immunoSEQ multiplex PCR. The sample includes roughly 270,000 clones, 94% seen only once; the top ten take around 0.5%. The specimen was peripheral blood, collected 28 days after the second AZD1222 dose. The receptors originated from an adult who received the AZD1222 COVID-19 vaccine.

This clone was seen just once. V gene TRBV24-1 combines with J gene TRBJ1-1; 8 bases fit TRBD1. The germline V gene has CDR1 KGHDR and CDR2 SFDVKD. This CDR3 region has 17 residues. V trimming: 2 bases; J trimming: 0 bases; junction bases outside the gene matches: 7. CDR3: CATSDSRDRSMNTEAFF. CDR3 nucleotide sequence: TGTGCCACCAGTGATTCCCGGGACAGGAGTATGAACACTGAAGCTTTCTTT.

The J gene is TRBJ2-6, the V gene TRBV2; D is uncertain. Deletions cut 4 bases from V and 0 bases from J, with 7 bases between. Germline assignment: CDR1 SNHLY and CDR2 FYNNEI. CDR3 size: 15 residues. Written as DNA, the CDR3 is TGTGCCAGCAGTGTACGCCGCTCTGGGGCCAACGTCCTGACTTTC. It is translated as CASSVRRSGANVLTF.

The rearrangement links TRBV19 to TRBJ1-5; D might be TRBD1 (5 bases). The CDR3 spans 13 residues. Germline CDR1 and CDR2: LNHDA and SQIVND (reference sequence). Deletions cut 3 bases from V and 10 bases from J, with 13 bases between. In DNA, the CDR3 is TGTGCCAGTAGTATTCCCACCGGGACCCCCCAGCATTTT. This sequence encodes CASSIPTGTPQHF.